A selection of T cell receptor beta chains follows, all from one sample in a study of molecular identifiers for immune sequencing clone quantification. TCRdb redid the calling of the PCR reads with MiXCR, one entry per CDR3 protein. The table lists 75,000 to 100,000 distinct CDR3 sequences, about 20% of them singletons. Specimen: naive CD8+ T cells from blood, with Jurkat cell RNA spiked in. The origin of the receptors is a human donor in good health. Some libraries in this study had Jurkat cell RNA spiked in. CDR3s include the opening cysteine and the closing phenylalanine or tryptophan. Each record gives: J gene, clone size, V gene, D gene, CDR3 protein, CDR3 DNA. A D gene is named only where the DNA matches it firmly. Rows give clone size only sometimes, using once, few, many, or a class for an expanded clone.

TRBJ2-3,many,TRBV12-3/TRBV12-4,NA,CASSFYTDTQYF,TGTGCCAGCAGCTTCTACACAGATACGCAGTATTTT
TRBJ2-7,NA,TRBV3-2,NA,CASIVPLAGGAYEQYF,TGTGCCAGCATTGTTCCTCTAGCGGGAGGTGCCTACGAGCAGTACTTC
TRBJ1-1,many,TRBV4-3,TRBD1,CASSQNGQGETEAFF,TGCGCCAGCAGCCAAAACGGACAGGGAGAGACTGAAGCTTTCTTT
TRBJ1-4,NA,TRBV27,NA,CASRVGQSNEKLFF,TGTGCCAGCAGGGTAGGACAGAGTAATGAAAAACTGTTTTTT
TRBJ1-5,NA,TRBV2,NA,CASSSDRDLSNQPQHF,TGTGCCAGCAGTTCCGACAGAGATCTTAGCAATCAGCCCCAGCATTTT
TRBJ1-6,many,TRBV14,NA,CASSQDLGLTNSPLHF,TGTGCCAGCAGCCAAGATCTTGGGCTGACTAATTCACCCCTCCACTTT
TRBJ1-1,NA,TRBV7-9,NA,CASSTTRGWTEAFF,TGTGCCAGCAGCACCACCCGGGGGTGGACTGAAGCCTTCTTT
TRBJ2-7,many,TRBV6-5,NA,CASSYSEGGSYEQYF,TGTGCCAGCAGTTACTCAGAGGGGGGTTCCTACGAGCAGTACTTC
TRBJ2-3,many,TRBV2,NA,CASSEGSTDTQYF,TGTGCCAGCAGTGAGGGGAGCACAGATACGCAGTATTTT
TRBJ1-1,many,TRBV6-5,NA,CASSYGVGGRGEAFF,TGTGCCAGCAGTTACGGGGTCGGGGGGAGGGGTGAAGCTTTCTTT
TRBJ2-3,many,TRBV9,NA,CASSGDNGLEPQYF,TGTGCCAGCAGCGGCGACAATGGCTTAGAGCCGCAGTATTTT
TRBJ1-1,many,TRBV7-6,TRBD1,CASSLEGQGEAFF,TGTGCCAGCAGCTTAGAGGGACAGGGTGAAGCTTTCTTT
TRBJ2-7,many,TRBV12-3/TRBV12-4,NA,CASSPLWSSYEQYF,TGTGCCAGCAGCCCACTCTGGAGCTCCTACGAGCAGTACTTC
TRBJ2-7,NA,TRBV27,NA,CASSRNRDTAYEQYF,TGTGCCAGCAGTCGGAACCGGGACACGGCCTACGAGCAGTACTTC
TRBJ1-6,many,TRBV19,NA,CASSIPQGSSPLHF,TGTGCCAGTAGTATCCCACAGGGCAGCTCACCCCTCCACTTT
TRBJ2-1,many,TRBV5-1,NA,CASRPTKSSYNEQFF,TGCGCCAGCAGACCGACAAAAAGCTCCTACAATGAGCAGTTCTTC
TRBJ1-6,many,TRBV7-2,NA,CASSLVSEIYNSPLHF,TGTGCCAGCAGCTTAGTTTCGGAGATCTATAATTCACCCCTCCACTTT
TRBJ1-4,many,TRBV4-3,NA,CASSHSTGPNEKLFF,TGCGCCAGCAGCCACTCGACGGGGCCTAATGAAAAACTGTTTTTT
TRBJ1-4,few,TRBV6-1,TRBD1,CASSEGTGYPDEKLFF,TGTGCCAGCAGTGAGGGGACAGGGTATCCGGATGAAAAACTGTTTTTT
TRBJ2-3,many,TRBV4-3,NA,CASSQDRAGTKDTQYF,TGCGCCAGCAGCCAAGATAGGGCAGGGACAAAAGATACGCAGTATTTT
TRBJ2-7,many,TRBV6-2/TRBV6-3,NA,CASSYSNWGEAEQYF,TGTGCCAGCAGTTACTCGAACTGGGGCGAGGCCGAGCAGTACTTC
TRBJ2-7,many,TRBV3-1,NA,CASSQDGDSYYEQYF,TGTGCCAGCAGCCAAGATGGGGACTCCTACTACGAGCAGTACTTC
TRBJ2-7,many,TRBV30,TRBD1,CAWRRTGLIEQYF,TGTGCCTGGAGGCGGACAGGGCTAATCGAGCAGTACTTC
TRBJ1-6,NA,TRBV4-3,NA,CASSQDRSGSGYNSPLHF,TGCGCCAGCAGCCAAGATCGGTCGGGATCCGGCTATAATTCACCCCTCCACTTT
TRBJ2-1,many,TRBV4-1,NA,CASSQDRGPYNEQFF,TGCGCCAGCAGCCAAGATCGGGGGCCCTACAATGAGCAGTTCTTC
TRBJ2-6,many,TRBV4-3,NA,CASSQDAISGANVLTF,TGCGCCAGCAGCCAAGATGCTATCTCTGGGGCCAACGTCCTGACTTTC
TRBJ2-1,many,TRBV9,TRBD2,CASSPLAGGLNEQFF,TGTGCCAGCAGCCCCCTAGCGGGGGGATTGAATGAGCAGTTCTTC
TRBJ2-3,many,TRBV7-2,TRBD2,CASSLGLAVDTQYF,TGTGCCAGCAGCCTCGGACTAGCGGTGGATACGCAGTATTTT
TRBJ2-1,many,TRBV27,TRBD2,CASSSLAVTSSYNEQFF,TGTGCCAGCAGTTCTCTAGCGGTTACTAGCTCCTACAATGAGCAGTTCTTC
TRBJ2-2,NA,TRBV2,TRBD2,CASSSGTRLRGGPGELFF,TGCGCCAGCAGTTCCGGGACTAGGCTAAGAGGAGGGCCCGGGGAGCTGTTTTTT
TRBJ1-2,many,TRBV6-5,NA,CASSHDQYGYTF,TGTGCCAGCAGCCACGACCAGTATGGCTACACCTTC
TRBJ2-2,many,TRBV20-1,TRBD2,CSARDGDYGELFF,TGCAGTGCTAGAGATGGGGACTACGGGGAGCTGTTTTTT
TRBJ2-1,many,TRBV9,NA,CASTLGGEYNEQFF,TGTGCCAGCACCCTGGGCGGGGAATACAATGAGCAGTTCTTC
TRBJ2-7,once,TRBV5-3,NA,CASTKEKSTYEQYF,TGTGCCAGCACCAAAGAGAAATCAACCTACGAGCAGTACTTC
TRBJ2-7,NA,TRBV4-3,NA,CASSQGRGPSYEQYF,TGCGCCAGCAGCCAAGGTCGGGGGCCCTCCTACGAGCAGTACTTC
TRBJ2-7,NA,TRBV28,NA,CASSFPGEQYF,TGTGCCAGCAGCTTTCCCGGCGAGCAGTACTTC
TRBJ2-3,many,TRBV24-1,NA,CATSGGEGRDTDTQYF,TGTGCCACCAGTGGAGGCGAGGGGCGGGACACAGATACGCAGTATTTT
TRBJ2-7,many,TRBV4-3,TRBD1,CASSQDWGTGGYEQYF,TGCGCCAGCAGCCAAGATTGGGGGACAGGGGGGTACGAGCAGTACTTC
TRBJ2-1,many,TRBV11-2,NA,CASSLSGAGIGNEQFF,TGTGCCAGCAGCTTATCCGGGGCAGGGATCGGGAATGAGCAGTTCTTC
TRBJ2-1,many,TRBV29-1,TRBD2,CSVYWTSGGTYNEQFF,TGCAGCGTTTATTGGACTAGCGGGGGTACTTACAATGAGCAGTTCTTC
TRBJ2-1,NA,TRBV6-2/TRBV6-3,NA,CASSYFKGGEQFF,TGTGCCAGCAGTTACTTCAAGGGTGGTGAGCAGTTCTTC
TRBJ1-6,many,TRBV27,NA,CASSPLQGFYSPLHF,TGTGCCAGCAGTCCCCTCCAGGGGTTCTATTCACCCCTCCACTTT